Listed below are T cell receptor beta chains from one sample, sequenced in a study of blood T cell repertoires in COVID-19. Produced via immunoSEQ multiplex PCR; TCRdb's table is partial and in-frame only. Found here are some 200,000 clones, roughly 80% of them singletons; the top ten hold about 10%. The sample taken for sequencing was peripheral blood. These receptor sequences come from a woman of 80 years or more with acute or convalescent COVID-19. CDR3s include the opening cysteine and the closing phenylalanine or tryptophan.

J gene,V gene,CDR3 protein
TRBJ1-6,TRBV7-9,CASSQGNYNSPLHF
TRBJ1-5,TRBV10-2,CASRAGQGDNQPQHF
TRBJ2-1,TRBV30,CAWSRGQGDFEQFF
TRBJ2-5,TRBV30,CAWSFARETQYF
TRBJ1-6,TRBV5-4,CASNRGLADNSPLHF
TRBJ2-7,TRBV3-1/TRBV3-2,CASSQGIPGSGSYEQYF
TRBJ2-7,TRBV20-1,CSASDPGLAGANEQYF
TRBJ2-1,TRBV28,CASSLLTGGNVNEQFF
TRBJ1-2,TRBV7-8,CASTGGRDYGYTF
TRBJ1-5,TRBV28,CASSLHGAGGRNQPQHF
TRBJ2-7,TRBV6-5,CASSRDRGLSEQYF
TRBJ1-2,TRBV29-1,CSVEDSGRYGYTF
TRBJ2-2,TRBV5-6,CASSLSVLGNTGELFF
TRBJ1-2,TRBV3-1/TRBV3-2,CASSPGGGQWGYTF
TRBJ1-1,TRBV5-4,CASSLDRDTEAFF
TRBJ2-1,TRBV29-1,CSVDYYNEQFF
TRBJ2-2,TRBV6-2/TRBV6-3,CASSYSGGVHGELFF
TRBJ2-7,TRBV7-2,CASSQSGQVAAYYEQYF
TRBJ1-2,TRBV5-5,CASSFSPGDYGYTF
TRBJ2-2,TRBV9,CASSPTSGGAGELFF
TRBJ1-2,TRBV19,CASTVDRGYGYTF
TRBJ2-3,TRBV19,CASSIGGSVTDTQYF
TRBJ2-7,TRBV30,CAWRGAGREQYF
TRBJ2-2,TRBV5-4,CASSPEAGGGTGELFF
TRBJ1-2,TRBV7-8,CASGPTQGFAYGYTF
TRBJ2-2,TRBV7-2,CASSLRQGGVTGELFF
TRBJ1-5,TRBV7-3,CASSLRPGQRVDYSNQPQHF
TRBJ1-4,TRBV13,CASSRRQGQGAINEKLFF
TRBJ2-3,TRBV29-1,CSYRDRGDTQYF
TRBJ2-3,TRBV4-3,CASSQDSPGRGGRNTQYF
TRBJ2-7,TRBV19,CASSSQDPSYEQYF
TRBJ1-2,TRBV7-2,CASSFYRDNTNYGYTF
TRBJ2-1,TRBV9,CASSVGTRIAYEQFF
TRBJ2-5,TRBV18,CASSSGQGRETQYF
TRBJ2-6,TRBV9,CASSGLGGSGANVLTF
TRBJ2-1,TRBV7-2,CASSLSAEARVEQFF
TRBJ2-1,TRBV6-1,CASSEAGGGNEQFF
TRBJ2-7,TRBV5-6,CASRTSGEQYF
TRBJ2-2,TRBV25-1,CASSEFEAIGELFF
TRBJ1-1,TRBV7-2,CASSLGTGRLDGTEAFF
TRBJ1-3,TRBV28,CASNSGGSGNTIYF
TRBJ1-5,TRBV19,CASRSGTGGNQPQHF
TRBJ2-1,TRBV7-3,CASSYFTGQGNEQFF
TRBJ1-1,TRBV6-2/TRBV6-3,CASSPPPGQGTMNTEAFF